Below, 4 T cell receptor beta chains from the same sample are listed, as sequenced in a study of cytomegalovirus exposure and HLA in healthy donors. PCR amplification relied on 60 Vbeta primers (plus 13 Jbeta primers). Assay used: immunoSEQ multiplex PCR; TCRdb lists only in-frame clones, some missing. The sample contains a few hundred thousand clones, around 80% of which appear only once. The material sequenced was PBMCs. Receptor source: a man aged 25 to 40 in good health and CMV-seronegative.

The rearrangement uses TRBV15 and TRBJ2-2; D is possibly TRBD1 (5 bases). This CDR3 comprises 15 residues. The germline CDR1 and CDR2 sequences are LNHNV and YYDKDF (reference sequence). V lost 0 bases to trimming and J lost 5 bases, with 10 bases between them. CDR3: CATSREGRGTGELFF. DNA for the CDR3: TGTGCCACCAGCAGAGAGGGAAGGGGAACCGGGGAGCTGTTTTTT.

V and J are TRBV6-6 and TRBJ2-1; TRBD2 might be the D (5 bases). With 0 bases removed from V and 4 bases from J, the gap between germline ends came to 10 bases. The germline V gene has CDR1 MNHNY and CDR2 SVGAGI (reference sequence). The CDR3 runs to 15 residues. Here the CDR3 reads CASSYSTGVYNEQFF. The CDR3 bases are TGTGCCAGCAGTTACTCGACCGGGGTTTACAATGAGCAGTTCTTC.

The CDR3 here is CASSQGDRSYEQYF. The CDR3 DNA is TGCGCCAGCAGCCAGGGGGACCGATCCTACGAGCAGTACTTC. This chain links TRBV5-1 with TRBJ2-7; TRBD1 matches 7 bases. With V trimmed by 4 bases and J by 1 base, 5 bases remained unmatched. There are 14 residues in the CDR3. Germline V lookup: CDR1 SGHRS, CDR2 YFSETQ. The variable domain in full, completed from reference TRBV5-1 and TRBJ2-7, reads KAGVTQTPRYLIKTRGQQVTLSCSPISGHRSVSWYQQTPGQGLQFLFEYFSETQRNKGNFPGRFSGRQFSNSRSEMNVSTLELGDSALYLCASSQGDRSYEQYFGPGTRLTVT.

The CDR3 loop reads CASSHLAGVGNEQFF. The CDR3 DNA follows: TGCGCCAGCAGCCATCTAGCGGGCGTAGGCAATGAGCAGTTCTTC. The V and J genes are TRBV4-1 and TRBJ2-1; TRBD2 matches 8 bases. There are 15 residues in the CDR3. V gave up 3 bases and J gave up 6 bases; unmatched junction bases: 7. The germline gives CDR1 MGHRA, CDR2 YSYEKL.